These 23 T cell receptor beta chains came from one sample sequenced in a study of spatial heterogeneity in lung cancer (dated by TCRdb to the late 2010s). Read against the paper, the sample's time point label means: sample taken at primary tumor resection. Whole RNA extracted from tumor and nontumor lung tissue, or from cryopreserved PBMC samples, was used for TCR sequencing without cell sorting. Library construction relied on 5' RACE. TCRdb shows the sequencer as NextSeq 500. TCRdb trimmed public reads at Q25 via fastp, called clones via MiXCR and kept in-frame beta chains. Identical CDR3 protein sequences are pooled into one entry, listed with their most common genes and DNA. The sample has 9,500 to 15,000 distinct CDR3 sequences on record, approximately 6.2% of them singletons. The top ten clones comprise about a tenth of the sample. Sequencing was performed on normal lung tissue next to the tumor, taken at surgery. These receptors originate from a male donor with early-stage non-small cell lung cancer.

This clonotype was counted at least ten times. The chain is built from TRBV12-3 or TRBV12-4 and TRBJ1-1; TRBD1 might be the D (5 bases). V shed 5 bases and J shed 0 bases, with 7 bases lying between them. The CDR3 loop spans 13 amino acids. The CDR3 here is CASSKTVNTEAFF. The CDR3 DNA sequence: TGTGCCAGCAGTAAGACAGTGAACACTGAAGCTTTCTTT.

By frequency in the sample, this clonotype is medium-sized (0.01 to 0.1%). The chain combines TRBV6-1 with TRBJ2-3; D call uncertain. The germline V gene encodes CDR1 MNHNS and CDR2 SASEGT. V gave up 5 bases and J gave up 7 bases, with 10 bases separating them. The CDR3 runs to 12 residues. The CDR3 protein is CASSLPSHTQYF. The CDR3 region has the DNA TGTGCCAGCAGTCTACCCAGTCATACGCAGTATTTT.

In this sample, this clonotype turned up many times. The chain employs TRBV10-3 and TRBJ1-2, with TRBD1 as a possible D gene (5 bases). The germline gives CDR1 ENHRY, CDR2 SYGVKD. The V gene lost 2 bases and the J gene lost 6 bases, with 13 bases spanning the gap. The CDR3 loop spans 14 amino acids. This chain's CDR3 is CAISEVAGGNGYTF. The CDR3, as DNA: TGTGCCATCAGTGAGGTGGCCGGGGGGAATGGCTACACCTTC.

This clonotype was seen only a few times. The DNA of the CDR3 is TGCGCCAGCAGCCAAGATGCGTCGGAGACCCAGTACTTC. This encodes CASSQDASETQYF. V is TRBV4-3 and J is TRBJ2-5; no firm D call. Germline V gene lookup returns CDR1 LGHNA and CDR2 YSLEER. The CDR3 consists of 13 residues. V gave up 0 bases and J gave up 5 bases, with 7 bases separating them.

This clonotype was counted at least ten times. The V call is TRBV7-9, the J call TRBJ2-3, with D possibly being TRBD2 (6 bases). There are 16 residues in the CDR3. Germline V gene sequence: CDR1 SEHNR, CDR2 FQNEAQ (reference sequence). V lost 5 bases and J lost 1, with 16 bases in between. The CDR3 DNA reads TGTGCCAGCAGCCCGTTGGGGGAGGTGGGCACAGATACGCAGTATTTT. Amino acid sequence: CASSPLGEVGTDTQYF.

This sequence joins TRBV6-2 or TRBV6-3 and TRBJ2-3; tentative D call: TRBD2 (5 bases). This CDR3 comprises 15 residues. Trimming cost V 0 bases and J 0 bases, with 7 bases left between them. The V gene's germline CDR1 is MNHEY and CDR2 SVGEGT. The CDR3 loop is CASSYSAGSTDTQYF. The CDR3, as DNA: TGTGCCAGCAGTTACTCCGCGGGTAGCACAGATACGCAGTATTTT.

This clonotype came up many times. This rearrangement joins TRBV4-2 to TRBJ1-5, with 8 bases identical to TRBD1. Losses at the gene ends were 1 base for V and 4 bases for J; bases not matched to a gene: 12. CDR3 length: 18 amino acids. Germline V gene sequence: CDR1 LGHNA, CDR2 YNFKEQ. The CDR3 DNA is TGTGCCAGCAGCCAAGTCCTTAATGGACAGGGACTAAATCAGCCCCAGCATTTT. It encodes CASSQVLNGQGLNQPQHF.

The sample holds a few counts of this clonotype. The CDR3: CASSLSTGGGKEAFF. The CDR3 nucleotides read TGTGCCAGCAGCTTATCAACGGGGGGAGGAAAGGAAGCTTTCTTT. The gene calls are TRBV7-9 and TRBJ1-1; maybe TRBD1 (5 bases). The ends were cut back, 2 bases at V and 8 bases at J, with 18 bases in the middle. The CDR3 has 15 residues. Germline V gives CDR1 SEHNR, CDR2 FQNEAQ (reference sequence).

V gene TRBV5-1 combines with J gene TRBJ2-5; D perhaps matches TRBD1 (6 bases). Germline CDR1 SGHRS, CDR2 YFSETQ. The V gene lost 2 bases and the J gene lost 5 bases, with 13 bases spanning the gap. The CDR3 totals 14 residues. CDR3: CASSFQGLEETQYF. The CDR3 DNA sequence: TGCGCCAGCAGCTTCCAGGGGCTGGAGGAGACCCAGTACTTC.

This chain joins TRBV5-1 and TRBJ2-2, with 11 nucleotides matching TRBD2. The junction had 5 bases not matched to a gene; V was cut back by 6 bases and J by 1 base. This CDR3 comprises 16 residues. CDR1 is SGHRS, CDR2 YFSETQ, per germline. As DNA, the CDR3 is TGCGCCAGCATGACCGGACTAGCGGGGAACACCGGGGAGCTGTTTTTT. Its protein product is CASMTGLAGNTGELFF.

This clonotype is large within its sample. This sequence joins TRBV7-2 and TRBJ2-3, with unresolved D. The CDR3 length is 12 residues. Germline lookup yields CDR1 SGHTA and CDR2 FQGNSA. Trimming pared 0 bases from V and 4 bases from J, leaving 2 bases between. The CDR3 DNA reads TGTGCCAGCAGCTTAGCGGCAGATACGCAGTATTTT. This gives the protein CASSLAADTQYF.

This clonotype was counted ten times or more. V gene TRBV3-1 combines with J gene TRBJ2-1; TRBD2 matches 10 bases. The germline V gene has CDR1 LGHDT and CDR2 YNNKEL (reference sequence). The junction had 6 bases not matched to a gene; V was cut back by 8 bases and J by 5 bases. This CDR3 spans 14 amino acids. In nucleotides, the CDR3 is TGTGCCAGCCGTCGACTAGCGGGTAACAATGAGCAGTTCTTC. Its translation: CASRRLAGNNEQFF.

This clonotype was seen more than once but under ten times. V usage is TRBV30 and J usage is TRBJ1-1; the D gene is possibly TRBD1 (6 bases). The ends were cut back, 0 bases at V and 0 bases at J, with 8 bases in the middle. Germline CDR1 is GTSNPN and CDR2 is SVGIG (reference sequence). This CDR3 has 14 amino acids. The CDR3 spells CAWSVAGVNTEAFF. The CDR3 coding sequence is TGTGCCTGGAGTGTGGCAGGGGTGAACACTGAAGCTTTCTTT.

In this sample, this clonotype turned up many times. The V call is TRBV2, the J call TRBJ1-1; tentative D call: TRBD1 (5 bases). This CDR3 has 15 residues. Germline-derived CDR1 and CDR2 are SNHLY and FYNNEI. Trimming removed 2 bases from V and 1 base from J, with 11 bases in between. The CDR3 spells CASSEFGQSNTEAFF. In nucleotides, the CDR3 is TGTGCCAGCAGTGAATTTGGACAATCGAACACTGAAGCTTTCTTT. Using reference TRBV2 and TRBJ1-1 for the parts outside the CDR3, the full variable domain is EPEVTQTPSHQVTQMGQEVILRCVPISNHLYFYWYRQILGQKVEFLVSFYNNEISEKSEIFDDQFSVERPDGSNFTLKIRSTKLEDSAMYFCASSEFGQSNTEAFFGQGTRLTVV.

Ten or more counts support this clonotype. This chain joins TRBV5-1 and TRBJ2-5, with 11 bases fitting TRBD2. Germline CDR1 is SGHRS and CDR2 is YFSETQ. The ends lost 4 bases at V and 3 bases at J; junction bases unmatched: 2. The CDR3 has 14 amino acids. The CDR3 DNA reads as TGCGCCAGCAGCCTACTAGCGGGGGAAGAGACCCAGTACTTC. It codes for CASSLLAGEETQYF.

This clonotype was detected many times. CDR3 protein: CASSPPGAREQYF. CDR3 sequence (DNA): TGTGCCAGCAGTCCCCCGGGAGCCCGAGAGCAGTACTTC. This chain uses TRBV6-5 with TRBJ2-7; weak D call: TRBD2 (6 bases). This CDR3 contains 13 residues. V dropped 5 bases and J dropped 7 bases, with 15 bases sitting between them. Germline CDR1 reads MNHEY; CDR2 reads SVGAGI.

In its sample, this clonotype was seen many times. The rearrangement uses TRBV3-1 and TRBJ2-7; possible D gene TRBD1, 5 bases. CDR1 and CDR2 from the germline V gene are LGHDT and YNNKEL (reference sequence). V was trimmed by 0 bases and J by 4 bases, leaving 10 bases between them. This CDR3 is built from 14 residues. The CDR3 is CASSQDRVSYEQYF. The DNA of the CDR3 is TGTGCCAGCAGCCAAGACAGGGTTTCTTACGAGCAGTACTTC.

This clonotype was seen a few times. This rearrangement joins TRBV28 to TRBJ1-1; maybe TRBD1 (5 bases). The V end lost 6 bases, the J end lost 3 bases, and 14 bases lay between the germline ends. The CDR3 totals 14 residues. Germline assignment: CDR1 MDHEN and CDR2 SYDVKM. The CDR3 sequence: CASSTFTRDTEAFF. CDR3 nucleotide sequence: TGTGCCAGCAGCACCTTCACCAGGGACACTGAAGCTTTCTTT. Full variable domain (remainder filled in from reference TRBV28 and TRBJ1-1): DVKVTQSSRYLVKRTGEKVFLECVQDMDHENMFWYRQDPGLGLRLIYFSYDVKMKEKGDIPEGYSVSREKKERFSLILESASTNQTSMYLCASSTFTRDTEAFFGQGTRLTVV.

Only a few counts were recorded for this clonotype. The chain employs TRBV5-1 and TRBJ1-5, with D uncertain. Trimming shortened V by 6 bases and J by 7 bases, and 17 bases separated the two germline ends. The CDR3 consists of 14 residues. Germline CDR1 is SGHRS and CDR2 is YFSETQ. CDR3 nucleotide sequence: TGCGCCAGCACCAAGGACCCGGAGGGACAGCCCCAGCATTTT. Translating gives CASTKDPEGQPQHF. Together with reference TRBV5-1 and TRBJ1-5, the CDR3 gives the full variable domain: KAGVTQTPRYLIKTRGQQVTLSCSPISGHRSVSWYQQTPGQGLQFLFEYFSETQRNKGNFPGRFSGRQFSNSRSEMNVSTLELGDSALYLCASTKDPEGQPQHFGDGTRLSIL.

There are many counts of this clonotype. The chain is built from TRBV30 and TRBJ2-1; D is uncertain. Germline CDR1 GTSNPN, CDR2 SVGIG (reference sequence). The CDR3 is made up of 15 amino acids. V lost 5 bases and J lost 8, with 22 bases in between. CDR3 in amino acids: CAWSPDLTDIDEQFF. The CDR3 DNA sequence: TGTGCCTGGTCGCCAGACCTCACAGATATTGATGAGCAGTTCTTC.

This clonotype was recorded at least ten times. The V gene is TRBV29-1, the J gene TRBJ2-3; no reliable D call. Deletions cut 7 bases from V and 5 bases from J, with 7 bases between. CDR1 and CDR2 (germline): SQVTM, ANQGSEA. This CDR3 is built from 10 residues. The CDR3 nucleotides read TGCAGCGGTTTGGTAGATACGCAGTATTTT. Protein sequence: CSGLVDTQYF.

This clonotype has at least ten counts. The J gene is TRBJ2-4, the V gene TRBV5-1, with D uncertain. V was trimmed by 3 bases and J by 6 bases, leaving 10 bases between them. The germline CDR1 and CDR2 sequences are SGHRS and YFSETQ. This CDR3 is built from 13 residues. The CDR3 DNA is TGCGCCAGCAGCTCGCTTCCGGGAAACATTCAGTACTTC. Residues: CASSSLPGNIQYF.

The table lists this clonotype with many counts. The chain has TRBV4-1 and TRBJ2-7; 9 bases are a match to TRBD1. V gave up 0 bases and J gave up 3 bases; unmatched junction bases: 9. The CDR3 sequence is 17 residues long. Germline-derived CDR1 and CDR2 are MGHRA and YSYEKL. The CDR3 reads CASSQEKGQGKSYEQYF. In nucleotides, the CDR3 is TGCGCCAGCAGCCAAGAGAAGGGACAGGGAAAAAGCTACGAGCAGTACTTC.